One sample yielded the 5 T cell receptor beta chains listed below, sequenced in a study of radiotherapy plus CTLA-4 blockade in lung cancer. Assay used: immunoSEQ multiplex PCR; TCRdb lists only in-frame clones, some missing. The sample has around 80,000 clones; roughly 74% are singletons. The specimen was peripheral blood, collected from a patient treated with radiotherapy plus ipilimumab. The receptor set was obtained from a human donor with non-small cell lung cancer whose response to radiotherapy plus ipilimumab could not be evaluated.

This rearrangement joins TRBV18 to TRBJ2-6, with D possibly matching TRBD1 (5 bases). Germline values: CDR1 KGHSH, CDR2 LQKENI. V lost 0 bases to trimming and J lost 2 bases, with 8 bases between them. The CDR3 loop spans 16 amino acids. In nucleotides, the CDR3 is TGTGCCAGCTCACCACCATGGGGCCCTGGGGCCAACGTCCTGACTTTC. Translated, it gives CASSPPWGPGANVLTF.

J is TRBJ2-7 and V is TRBV29-1, with 8 positions matching TRBD1. The ends lost 6 bases at V and 3 bases at J; junction bases unmatched: 7. Germline V gene sequence: CDR1 SQVTM, CDR2 ANQGSEA. The CDR3 has 13 amino acids. In DNA form, the CDR3 reads TGCAGCGTACAGGGACAGGCGAGCTACGAGCAGTACTTC. It yields the protein CSVQGQASYEQYF.

This chain uses TRBV27 with TRBJ2-1; 7 bases match TRBD2. CDR3 length: 14 residues. After removal of 5 bases from V and 4 bases from J, the junction contained 5 bases not matched to a gene. Per germline, CDR1 MNHEY and CDR2 SMNVEV (reference sequence). The CDR3 bases are TGTGCCAGCAGTGAGCCGGGACTATACAATGAGCAGTTCTTC. This codes for CASSEPGLYNEQFF.

The rearrangement uses TRBV12-2 and TRBJ2-1; the D call of TRBD2 is as the table states it, not checked on the DNA. TRBV12-2 is annotated as a pseudogene. CDR3 size: 20 residues. CDR3 coding DNA: TGTGCAAGTCGCTTAGCGCTCTATACTGGGACTTCCCTCGGTTGGAATGAGCAGTTCTTC. Its protein product is CASRLALYTGTSLGWNEQFF.

The rearrangement links TRBV10-1 to TRBJ2-3, with 8 bases fitting TRBD2. The CDR3 loop spans 14 amino acids. J lost 10 bases, V lost 7 bases, and 13 bases had no gene match. Germline V gene lookup returns CDR1 WNHNN and CDR2 SYGVQD (reference sequence). DNA for the CDR3: TGCGCCAGCAAGTCGAGTTTTATGGGACTAGCGCAGTATTTT. This encodes CASKSSFMGLAQYF.